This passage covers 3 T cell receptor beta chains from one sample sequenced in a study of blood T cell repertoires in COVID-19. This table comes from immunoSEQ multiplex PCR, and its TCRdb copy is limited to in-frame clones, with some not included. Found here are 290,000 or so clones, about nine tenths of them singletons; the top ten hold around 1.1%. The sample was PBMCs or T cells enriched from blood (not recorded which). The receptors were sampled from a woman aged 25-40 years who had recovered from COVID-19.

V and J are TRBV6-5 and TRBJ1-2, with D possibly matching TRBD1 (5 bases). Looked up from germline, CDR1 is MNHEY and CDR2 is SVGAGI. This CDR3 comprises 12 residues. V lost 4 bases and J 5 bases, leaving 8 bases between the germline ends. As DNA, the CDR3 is TGTGCCAGCAGTTGGGGGGGGTATGGCTACACCTTC. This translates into CASSWGGYGYTF.

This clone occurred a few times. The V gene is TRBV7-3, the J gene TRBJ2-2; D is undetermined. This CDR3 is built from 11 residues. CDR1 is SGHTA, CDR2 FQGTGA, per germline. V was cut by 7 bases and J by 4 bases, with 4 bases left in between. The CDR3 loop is CASTGTGELFF. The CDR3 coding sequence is TGTGCCAGCACCGGCACCGGGGAGCTGTTTTTT.

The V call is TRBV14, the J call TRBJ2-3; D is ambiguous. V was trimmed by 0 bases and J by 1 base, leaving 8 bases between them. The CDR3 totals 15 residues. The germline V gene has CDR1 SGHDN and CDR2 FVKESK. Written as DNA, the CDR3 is TGTGCCAGCAGCCAAGATGGGCGCCGCACAGATACGCAGTATTTT. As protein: CASSQDGRRTDTQYF. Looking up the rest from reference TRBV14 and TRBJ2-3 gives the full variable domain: EAGVTQFPSHSVIEKGQTVTLRCDPISGHDNLYWYRRVMGKEIKFLLHFVKESKQDESGMPNNRFLAERTGGTYSTLKVQPAELEDSGVYFCASSQDGRRTDTQYFGPGTRLTVL.